This T cell receptor beta chain comes out of a study of blood T cell repertoires in COVID-19 (dated by TCRdb to about 2020). Background for the entire study: Samples from collaborators originated in the United States, Italy and Spain and spanned both the acute and convalescent phases of COVID-19. The prospective study material was composed of cDNA or gDNA derived from T cells, B-cell-depleted T cells, or PBMCs. The dataset comprised deeply sampled blood TCRbeta repertoires from subjects exposed to, actively infected with, or recovered from COVID-19. The repertoires were released in a freely available public database meant as a resource for research on the immune response to SARS-CoV-2. The samples were drawn from the first 160 participants of the ongoing ImmuneRACE study and from 1,200 or so subjects provided by 6 global collaborators. The sample metadata nearly always contained a de-identified subject ID, COVID-19 status, age in years and sex. Where available, HLA class I and class II types were taken from metadata supplied by the sample provider and were not determined by assay-based typing. The full study reports these points: Clinical and demographic metadata were provided uncurated, with the amount varying by source and participant.

Concerning this clone itself: It lacks a known antigen. The sample holds no much larger clone one base away, and base qualities are not on file.

From its cysteine to its phenylalanine, the CDR3 spans 14 amino acids. Only the CDR3 DNA is retained, 42 bases long and in frame from the first base. CDR1 SGHDN and CDR2 FVKESK were looked up in the germline V gene. V loses 5 bases of germline sequence and J loses 2 bases, and the interval between the two ends is 13 bases. The immunoSEQ Assay, a bias-controlled multiplex PCR, was used to amplify TCRbeta CDR3 regions from genomic DNA. Turning to the authors' computational methods: The number of nucleated cells in each sample was estimated from the amplification of reference gene primers within the assay. To quantify the absolute abundance of each unique TCRbeta CDR3 rearrangement, sequence reads were collapsed and filtered. For each sample, productive Simpson clonality was calculated by taking the square root of Simpson's diversity index across productive rearrangements. Drawn from immuneACCESS, this table holds only the in-frame rearrangements with V and J called that TCRdb kept. Clones are partly lost; checked studies trace under half to an unresolved V gene and leave the rest unexplained. The V and J calls and the clone size are those of that table, but D and trimming were determined from the DNA. The sample table shows around 160,000 clones, and 85% to 95% are seen once. The ten most abundant clones make up roughly 1.9% of the sample.

One collaborating source in Seattle enrolled patients during active infection and followed them longitudinally through the course of disease. Collaborating institutions collected whole blood in K2EDTA tubes following their own protocols. For TCRbeta analysis, collaborators shipped samples as frozen whole blood, isolated PBMCs, or DNA extracted from either of those sample types. This chain is built from TRBV14 and TRBJ2-7, with the D gene too uncertain to name. The origin of this receptor is a woman aged 55-69 years with COVID-19, enrolled during active disease. Sequences were obtained from peripheral blood. The CDR3 is CASSSFSVPYEQYF. The DNA is TGTGCCAGCAGCTCTTTTTCGGTCCCCTACGAGCAGTACTTC.